Shown below are 20 T cell receptor beta chains from a single sample sequenced in a study of blood T cell repertoires in COVID-19 (TCRdb year 2020). Receptor amplification or capture employed the immunoSEQ multiplex PCR assay. TCRdb obtained this table from immuneACCESS and retained in-frame rearrangements with V and J assigned. These tables miss some clones; where compared with another copy, unresolved V genes account for less than half of the shortfall, and the remainder is unexplained. In all, the sample holds 130,000 or so clones, and around four fifths of those were seen once. The biggest ten clones account for around 2.4% of the sample. Sequencing was performed on PBMCs or T cells enriched from blood (not recorded which). These receptors were collected from a man in his forties with acute COVID-19.

This clone turned up a few times. Other DNA variants within this sample encode the same CDR3. CDR3 in DNA: TGTGCCAGCAGCTTACGGGACAGGGGCACAGATACGCAGTATTTT. Its protein product is CASSLRDRGTDTQYF. The rearrangement links TRBV7-9 to TRBJ2-3; TRBD1 matches 9 bases. The J segment lost 1 base and the V segment lost 2 bases, leaving 1 base of the junction unmatched. The CDR3 extends over 15 amino acids. Looked up from germline, CDR1 is SEHNR and CDR2 is FQNEAQ (reference sequence).

This clone was seen repeatedly, ten times or more. The chain is built from TRBV5-4 and TRBJ1-5; D unresolved. V was pared by 3 bases and J by 4 bases, with 8 bases between. The germline V gene has CDR1 SGHNT and CDR2 YYREEE (reference sequence). The CDR3 loop spans 13 amino acids. CDR3 residues: CASSSGRNQPQHF. The CDR3 coding sequence is TGTGCCAGCAGCTCAGGAAGGAATCAGCCCCAGCATTTT.

This chain's CDR3 is CASSPQGGNTIYF. CDR3 sequence (DNA): TGTGCCAGCTCACCACAGGGAGGTAACACCATATATTTT. This chain links TRBV18 with TRBJ1-3; no firm D call. CDR3 length: 13 amino acids. With 1 base removed from V and 7 bases from J, the gap between germline ends came to 8 bases. The germline CDR1 and CDR2 sequences are KGHSH and LQKENI.

The genes are TRBV18 and TRBJ1-2, with 7 nucleotides matching TRBD1. The V gene end was trimmed by 3 bases and the J gene end by 6 bases; junction bases not matched to a gene: 7. The germline V gene has CDR1 KGHSH and CDR2 LQKENI. The CDR3 totals 14 residues. The CDR3 is CASSPQDRPDGYTF. The CDR3, as DNA: TGTGCCAGCTCACCCCAGGACAGGCCAGATGGCTACACCTTC.

The J gene is TRBJ1-4, the V gene TRBV3-1 (or the pseudogene TRBV3-2); the match to TRBD1 covers 7 bases. V shed 4 bases, J shed 6 bases, and the junction held 5 bases outside the gene matches. CDR1 and CDR2 (germline): LGHDT, YNNKEL (reference sequence). The CDR3 is 14 residues long. Here the CDR3 reads CASSLGGRDEKLFF. The CDR3, as DNA: TGTGCCAGCAGCCTAGGGGGCAGGGATGAAAAACTGTTTTTT.

The chain recombines TRBV5-5 with TRBJ2-3, with D possibly TRBD1 on 6 matching bases. The CDR3 loop spans 15 amino acids. Germline V lookup: CDR1 SGHKS, CDR2 YYEKEE (reference sequence). V was shortened by 4 bases and J by 7 bases, with 19 bases between the two germline ends. CDR3 in amino acids: CASSVLSLGANTQYF. The CDR3 DNA follows: TGTGCCAGCAGCGTCCTGAGTTTGGGGGCTAATACGCAGTATTTT.

The chain uses TRBV5-6 and TRBJ1-2; D remains unclear. V was trimmed by 4 bases and J by 7 bases, leaving 14 bases between them. Per germline, CDR1 SGHDT and CDR2 YYEEEE. The CDR3 runs 13 residues. The CDR3 DNA sequence: TGTGCCAGCAGCCTTGGACGGGATGCTGGCTACACCTTC. Protein: CASSLGRDAGYTF. The variable domain in full, completed from reference TRBV5-6 and TRBJ1-2, reads DAGVTQSPTHLIKTRGQQVTLRCSPKSGHDTVSWYQQALGQGPQFIFQYYEEEERQRGNFPDRFSGHQFPNYSSELNVNALLLGDSALYLCASSLGRDAGYTFGSGTRLTVV.

V is TRBV7-9 and J is TRBJ1-4, with 8 positions matching TRBD1. V was pared by 6 bases and J by 6 bases, with 6 bases of the junction left unmatched. Germline V gene sequence: CDR1 SEHNR, CDR2 FQNEAQ (reference sequence). This CDR3 spans 14 amino acids. The CDR3 sequence is CASSSGQVDEKLFF. In nucleotides, the CDR3 is TGTGCCAGCAGTTCGGGACAGGTTGATGAAAAACTGTTTTTT.

The chain carries TRBV5-6 and TRBJ2-3, with D perhaps matching TRBD2 (7 bases). Germline V gene sequence: CDR1 SGHDT, CDR2 YYEEEE. Trimming stripped 6 bases from V and 2 bases from J, with 16 bases between. The CDR3 covers 15 residues. The CDR3 bases are TGTGCCAGCATGTTAGGGGGAGGGCCCACAGATACGCAGTATTTT. Translation: CASMLGGGPTDTQYF.

This chain connects TRBV6-1 to TRBJ2-2; D is perhaps TRBD1 (5 bases). Germline V CDR1 and CDR2: MNHNS, SASEGT. This CDR3 is 16 amino acids long. The ends were cut back, 3 bases at V and 8 bases at J, with 19 bases in the middle. CDR3 DNA sequence: TGTGCCAGCAGTGATGGCGGACAATCCATGAGTGGGGAGCTGTTTTTT. Amino acids: CASSDGGQSMSGELFF.

This chain uses TRBV3-1 (or the pseudogene TRBV3-2) with TRBJ2-5, with 13 positions matching TRBD2. This CDR3 region has 16 residues. CDR1 and CDR2 (germline): LGHDT, YNNKEL (reference sequence). V was pared by 4 bases and J by 0 bases, with 2 bases of the junction left unmatched. The CDR3 sequence is CASSLGLAGYQETQYF. The CDR3 DNA sequence: TGTGCCAGCAGCCTGGGACTAGCGGGGTACCAAGAGACCCAGTACTTC.

The V and J genes are TRBV6-5 and TRBJ1-2, with D possibly matching TRBD1 (5 bases). The germline V gene has CDR1 MNHEY and CDR2 SVGAGI. The CDR3 totals 14 residues. The V end lost 6 bases, the J end lost 0 bases, and 11 bases lay between the germline ends. The CDR3 spells CASSLGPANYGYTF. In DNA form, the CDR3 reads TGTGCCAGCAGCTTGGGGCCTGCTAACTATGGCTACACCTTC.

The CDR3 reads CASTRRVRGYTF. CDR3 bases: TGTGCCAGTACTAGGAGGGTTCGTGGCTACACCTTC. The chain joins TRBV2 to TRBJ1-2; D remains ambiguous. From germline, CDR1 is SNHLY and CDR2 FYNNEI. The CDR3 contains 12 residues. Deletions cut 9 bases from V and 7 bases from J, with 15 bases between.

This chain links TRBV12-5 with TRBJ1-1, with 8 bases lining up with TRBD1. J gave up 3 bases and V 6 bases, and 9 bases lay outside the gene matches. CDR3 size: 15 residues. From germline, CDR1 is LGHNT and CDR2 FRNRAP. CDR3 DNA sequence: TGTGCTAGTGGCCTCTCTACAGGGGGACACACTGAAGCTTTCTTT. It yields the protein CASGLSTGGHTEAFF.

This chain joins TRBV3-1 (or the pseudogene TRBV3-2) and TRBJ2-1, with TRBD2 identical over 10 bases. CDR1 is LGHDT, CDR2 YNNKEL, per germline (reference sequence). Trimming at V came to 4 bases and at J to 9 bases, leaving 9 bases not matched to a gene. The CDR3 consists of 15 residues. DNA for the CDR3: TGTGCCAGCAGCCTCTCAGCGGGGGGGCTTAGTGAGCAGTTCTTC. Protein sequence: CASSLSAGGLSEQFF.

V usage is TRBV6-5 and J usage is TRBJ1-5; D perhaps matches TRBD1 (6 bases). Germline V gives CDR1 MNHEY, CDR2 SVGAGI. The V and J ends lost 6 bases and 5 bases respectively, with 11 bases between them. CDR3 length: 13 residues. The CDR3 DNA reads as TGTGCCAGCAGCCCCCAGGGGCATCAGCCCCAGCATTTT. Translation gives CASSPQGHQPQHF.

This chain connects TRBV18 to TRBJ2-7, with 8 bases fitting TRBD2. J lost 5 bases, V lost 3 bases, and 3 bases had no gene match. This CDR3 is 13 amino acids long. Germline CDR1 and CDR2: KGHSH and LQKENI. The CDR3 loop is CASSPSGINEQYF. Here the CDR3 DNA reads TGTGCCAGCTCACCTAGCGGGATAAACGAGCAGTACTTC.

This clone occurred a few times. The rearrangement uses TRBV5-1 and TRBJ1-2; tentatively, D is TRBD1 (5 bases). Trimming removed 2 bases from V and 8 bases from J, with 13 bases in between. This CDR3 has 13 amino acids. Germline lookup yields CDR1 SGHRS and CDR2 YFSETQ. The CDR3 DNA follows: TGCGCCAGCAGCTTTGATACTGGACAAGGCTACACCTTC. This translates into CASSFDTGQGYTF.

This clone was picked up one time. The chain recombines TRBV28 with TRBJ1-6; D is perhaps TRBD1 (5 bases). Trimming cost V 4 bases and J 7 bases, with 14 bases left between them. Germline V gives CDR1 MDHEN, CDR2 SYDVKM. This CDR3 spans 15 amino acids. CDR3 in DNA: TGTGCCAGCAGTTGGGTAGGGGCGGGGAATTCACCCCTCCACTTT. Its translation is CASSWVGAGNSPLHF.

The rearrangement joins TRBV20-1 to TRBJ1-5; D unclear. With 3 bases removed from V and 0 bases from J, the gap between germline ends came to 15 bases. Germline V gene data show CDR1 as DFQATT and CDR2 as SNEGSKA (reference sequence). The CDR3 contains 16 residues. CDR3 sequence (DNA): TGCAGTGCTAGTCCGTATGGACTGATTAGCAATCAGCCCCAGCATTTT. It specifies CSASPYGLISNQPQHF.